What follows are 19 T cell receptor beta chains derived from one specimen sequenced in a study of T cells in Graves' hyperthyroidism and ophthalmopathy. TCR beta CDR3 sequences were amplified from RNA transcripts. Carried out on the TCR CDR3, a first-round RT-PCR used the HTBI primer set. TCRdb called the multiplex PCR reads again in MiXCR, with one record for every CDR3 protein. The sample includes 460,000 or so distinct CDR3 sequences, around 14% of them seen just once. Source material: blood. All receptors derive from a woman aged 18-29 years with Graves' hyperthyroidism.

This clonotype was seen only a few times. The genes are TRBV9 and TRBJ2-7, with a tentative D call TRBD2 (5 bases). Trimming cost V 0 bases and J 2 bases, with 12 bases left between them. The CDR3 is 15 amino acids. CDR1 and CDR2 (germline): SGDLS, YYNGEE. The CDR3 reads CASSVESGSTYEQYF. The CDR3 bases are TGTGCCAGCAGCGTAGAGAGCGGTTCCACCTACGAGCAGTACTTC.

The chain recombines TRBV19 with TRBJ1-2, with TRBD1 matching 10 bases. Germline assignment: CDR1 LNHDA and CDR2 SQIVND (reference sequence). V trimming: 7 bases; J trimming: 4 bases; junction bases outside the gene matches: 12. The CDR3 loop spans 16 amino acids. In DNA form, the CDR3 reads TGTGCCAGTACGGAAGGACAGGGGGACCTGGGCTATGGCTACACCTTC. Amino acid sequence: CASTEGQGDLGYGYTF. Based on the CDR3 plus reference TRBV19 and TRBJ1-2, the full variable domain is DGGITQSPKYLFRKEGQNVTLSCEQNLNHDAMYWYRQDPGQGLRLIYYSQIVNDFQKGDIAEGYSVSREKKESFPLTVTSAQKNPTAFYLCASTEGQGDLGYGYTFGSGTRLTVV.

A word on this clonotype: This may stem from a read error, because a much larger clone lies one nucleotide away. The J gene is TRBJ1-4, the V gene TRBV6-1; TRBD1 is a possible D gene (6 bases). The germline gives CDR1 MNHNS, CDR2 SASEGT. The CDR3 runs 15 residues. Trimming took off 3 bases at V and 3 bases at J, with 11 bases between the two ends. CDR3 in amino acids: CASSEVGAPNEKLFF. CDR3 DNA sequence: TGTGCCAGCAGTGAGGTGGGGGCACCTAATGAAAAACTGTTTTTT.

The rearrangement joins TRBV19 to TRBJ1-2; 8 bases align to TRBD1. CDR1 and CDR2 (germline): LNHDA, SQIVND (reference sequence). There are 13 residues in the CDR3. Losses at the gene ends were 7 bases for V and 4 bases for J; bases not matched to a gene: 5. The CDR3 here is CASKSTGVYGYTF. DNA for the CDR3: TGTGCCAGTAAATCGACAGGGGTCTATGGCTACACCTTC.

The chain links TRBV7-9 to TRBJ1-1, with D perhaps TRBD1 (5 bases). V was cut by 2 bases and J by 6 bases, with 16 bases left in between. Germline values: CDR1 SEHNR, CDR2 FQNEAQ (reference sequence). This CDR3 has 15 residues. The chain's CDR3 is CASSLQGPGRPEAFF. Here the CDR3 DNA reads TGTGCCAGCAGCTTACAGGGCCCGGGTCGGCCTGAAGCTTTCTTT.

This clonotype was seen many times. The chain links TRBV30 to TRBJ2-1; D is undetermined. Germline values: CDR1 GTSNPN, CDR2 SVGIG (reference sequence). V lost 0 bases to trimming and J lost 5 bases, with 8 bases between them. The CDR3 runs to 13 residues. The CDR3 spells CAWSVTSHNEQFF. The CDR3 region has the DNA TGTGCCTGGAGTGTAACGAGCCACAATGAGCAGTTCTTC.

This clonotype was counted at least ten times. The chain couples TRBV18 to TRBJ2-7; 9 positions agree with TRBD2. The CDR3 spans 16 residues. V lost 4 bases and J lost 5; bases outside the gene matches: 12. Germline V lookup: CDR1 KGHSH, CDR2 LQKENI. CDR3 region: CASSQIKSSGMNEQYV. Written as DNA, the CDR3 is TGTGCCAGCTCACAAATCAAGTCTAGCGGGATGAACGAGCAGTACGTC.

In this sample, this clonotype turned up many times. This chain joins TRBV2 and TRBJ2-3; no clear D gene. This CDR3 region has 15 residues. Germline assignment: CDR1 SNHLY and CDR2 FYNNEI. V was trimmed by 2 bases and J by 0 bases, leaving 9 bases between them. The CDR3 bases are TGTGCCAGCAGTGAAACGGGCTCTAGCACAGATACGCAGTATTTT. Translated, it gives CASSETGSSTDTQYF.

This clonotype was counted ten times or more. The J gene is TRBJ1-5, the V gene TRBV5-5; 9 positions agree with TRBD1. Unmatched junction bases numbered 8, after V lost 4 bases and J lost 6 bases. The length of the CDR3 is 15 residues. CDR1 and CDR2 from the germline V gene are SGHKS and YYEKEE (reference sequence). The CDR3 region has the DNA TGTGCCAGCAGCCTTATTTCGGACAGGGGTCAGCCCCAGCATTTT. Translation: CASSLISDRGQPQHF.

In its sample, this clonotype was seen many times. The chain uses TRBV5-6 and TRBJ2-1; D perhaps matches TRBD2 (7 bases). Deletions cut 3 bases from V and 0 bases from J, with 16 bases between. CDR1 and CDR2 from the germline V gene are SGHDT and YYEEEE. The CDR3 is 17 amino acids. The CDR3 reads CASSWGGREFSYNEQFF. The CDR3 bases are TGTGCCAGCAGCTGGGGGGGGCGGGAGTTCTCCTACAATGAGCAGTTCTTC.

As regards this clonotype: Just one base apart from a much larger clone, this may be a read error. The V call is TRBV5-1, the J call TRBJ1-4; D uncertain. Germline CDR1 and CDR2: SGHRS and YFSETQ. CDR3 length equals 14 residues. The CDR3 DNA follows: TGCGCCAGCAGTCTTTCAACGACTAATGAAAAACTGCTTTTT. Its translation: CASSLSTTNEKLLF.

This clonotype was seen at least ten times. V usage is TRBV20-1 and J usage is TRBJ1-5; 7 bases line up with TRBD1. V dropped 0 bases and J dropped 5; count of bases not matched to a gene: 4. The CDR3 is 14 amino acids. Germline CDR1 DFQATT, CDR2 SNEGSKA (reference sequence). CDR3 region: CSAREDREHQPQHF. The DNA of the CDR3 is TGCAGTGCTAGAGAAGACAGGGAACATCAGCCCCAGCATTTT.

The chain uses TRBV6-5 and TRBJ2-3, with TRBD2 matching 12 bases. The germline V gene has CDR1 MNHEY and CDR2 SVGAGI. The CDR3 loop spans 17 amino acids. J lost 4 bases, V lost 2 bases, and 7 bases had no gene match. CDR3 amino acids: CASSYGRLAGAPDTQYF. CDR3 DNA: TGTGCCAGCAGTTACGGGAGACTAGCGGGGGCCCCAGATACGCAGTATTTT.

The rearrangement uses TRBV9 and TRBJ1-1, with D unresolved. Trimming pared 1 base from V and 0 bases from J, leaving 10 bases between. CDR3 length: 15 residues. Germline V gene sequence: CDR1 SGDLS, CDR2 YYNGEE. CDR3 protein: CASSVSEQMNTEAFF. CDR3 coding DNA: TGTGCCAGCAGCGTATCTGAACAAATGAACACTGAAGCTTTCTTT.

The V and J genes are TRBV7-2 and TRBJ2-1; 9 bases fit TRBD2. In germline, CDR1 is SGHTA, CDR2 FQGNSA. The trim removed 7 bases at V and 4 bases at J, leaving 11 bases unmatched. CDR3 size: 16 residues. The CDR3 is CASTLWSGRLYNEQFF. The CDR3 DNA reads as TGTGCCAGCACCCTTTGGAGCGGGAGGTTATACAATGAGCAGTTCTTC. The variable domain in full, with the rest retrieved from reference TRBV7-2 and TRBJ2-1, is GAGVSQSPSNKVTEKGKDVELRCDPISGHTALYWYRQSLGQGLEFLIYFQGNSAPDKSGLPSDRFSAERTGGSVSTLTIQRTQQEDSAVYLCASTLWSGRLYNEQFFGPGTRLTVL.

This clonotype occurred many times. The chain recombines TRBV6-1 with TRBJ1-5, with D perhaps TRBD1 (5 bases). V dropped 5 bases and J dropped 5 bases, with 13 bases sitting between them. CDR3 length: 14 residues. CDR1 is MNHNS, CDR2 SASEGT, per germline. The CDR3 loop reads CASSYGADYQPQHF. CDR3 sequence (DNA): TGTGCCAGCAGTTATGGGGCAGATTATCAGCCCCAGCATTTT.

This clonotype was detected a few times. This may come from a read error, since a much larger clone is one base off. V and J are TRBV20-1 and TRBJ1-4; the D gene is possibly TRBD1 (6 bases). CDR3 size: 14 residues. Germline CDR1 reads DFQATT; CDR2 reads SNEGSKA (reference sequence). The CDR3 DNA sequence: TGCAGTGCTGGAGATCCAGGGGTGGGTGAAAAACTGTTTTTT. Translated: CSAGDPGVGEKLFF.

This clonotype appeared many times. The V call is TRBV20-1, the J call TRBJ2-1; D call uncertain. V dropped 0 bases and J dropped 3 bases, with 9 bases sitting between them. Germline CDR1 reads DFQATT; CDR2 reads SNEGSKA (reference sequence). CDR3 length: 14 amino acids. This CDR3 is CSARDVVHYNEQFF. In DNA, the CDR3 is TGCAGTGCTAGAGATGTAGTCCACTACAATGAGCAGTTCTTC.

The chain couples TRBV4-1 to TRBJ1-5; 7 bases align to TRBD1. CDR3 length: 16 amino acids. After removal of 1 base from V and 6 bases from J, the junction contained 9 bases not matched to a gene. The germline V gene has CDR1 MGHRA and CDR2 YSYEKL. In DNA form, the CDR3 reads TGCGCCAGCAGCCAAGTAAGCAGGGGGGTAATTCAGCCCCAGCATTTT. Protein product: CASSQVSRGVIQPQHF.